The 18 T cell receptor beta chains below all came from one sample that was sequenced in a study of T cells in Graves' hyperthyroidism and ophthalmopathy. Regions amplified from RNA transcripts were the TCR beta CDR3 regions. The HTBI set primed first-round TCR CDR3 RT-PCR. TCRdb reanalysed the multiplex PCR reads using MiXCR and keeps one entry per CDR3 protein. Of about 620,000 distinct CDR3 sequences listed, 15% to 20% are singletons. The specimen was blood. The receptor source for this set is a young woman with Graves' hyperthyroidism.

This clonotype was recorded many times. The chain joins TRBV28 to TRBJ2-7; maybe TRBD1 (6 bases). Trimming stripped 10 bases from V and 4 bases from J, with 20 bases between. The germline CDR1 and CDR2 sequences are MDHEN and SYDVKM. The CDR3 totals 14 residues. The chain's CDR3 is CAIQSETRGYEQYF. Written as DNA, the CDR3 is TGTGCCATCCAGTCCGAAACTAGGGGGTACGAGCAGTACTTC.

The sample holds many counts of this clonotype. This rearrangement joins TRBV20-1 to TRBJ2-7, with D perhaps TRBD2 (5 bases). Trimming took 6 bases from V and 7 from J, leaving 22 bases between them. The CDR3 sequence is 14 residues long. CDR1 and CDR2 from the germline V gene are DFQATT and SNEGSKA (reference sequence). The CDR3 bases are TGCAGTGCCCCCGTCCGGGTCGCTACGGGGGAGCAGTACTTC. Encoded protein: CSAPVRVATGEQYF.

This clonotype was found many times. This chain joins TRBV28 and TRBJ2-7, with TRBD2 identical over 7 bases. Germline V CDR1 and CDR2: MDHEN, SYDVKM. The CDR3 is 13 residues long. The junction had 9 bases not matched to a gene; V was cut back by 6 bases and J by 7 bases. CDR3 DNA sequence: TGTGCCAGCAGACCTGGACTAGAAGGGGAGCAGTACTTC. The encoded protein is CASRPGLEGEQYF. Full variable domain (outside the CDR3, taken from reference TRBV28 and TRBJ2-7): DVKVTQSSRYLVKRTGEKVFLECVQDMDHENMFWYRQDPGLGLRLIYFSYDVKMKEKGDIPEGYSVSREKKERFSLILESASTNQTSMYLCASRPGLEGEQYFGPGTRLTVT.

This clonotype was picked up one time. The CDR3 protein is CASSKQGQGSETQYF. The CDR3 DNA reads as TGTGCCAGCAGCAAACAGGGACAGGGAAGTGAGACCCAGTACTTC. The chain employs TRBV12-3 or TRBV12-4 and TRBJ2-5, with 9 bases identical to TRBD1. J was trimmed by 5 bases and V by 6 bases; bases with no gene match: 10. CDR3 size: 15 residues.

Many counts were recorded for this clonotype. The germline gene is not matched at one end of the junction; a read error may be the cause. The V and J genes are TRBV7-7 and TRBJ2-3; no definite D call. Looked up from germline, CDR1 is SSHAT and CDR2 is FNYEAQ (reference sequence). CDR3 length: 13 amino acids. The CDR3 reads CASSLERGDTQYF. CDR3 DNA: TGTGCTAGCAGCTTAGAGCGTGGAGATACGCAGTATTTT.

In its sample, this clonotype was seen a few times. The chain uses TRBV6-2 or TRBV6-3 and TRBJ1-5, with 8 bases that match TRBD1. Per the germline V gene, CDR1 is MNHEY and CDR2 is SVGEGT. V lost 6 bases, J lost 7 bases, and 14 bases stayed unmatched. The CDR3 is 16 amino acids. The CDR3 sequence is CASRPGAGGVGQPQHF. CDR3 sequence (DNA): TGTGCCAGCAGGCCGGGAGCAGGGGGCGTCGGACAGCCCCAGCATTTT.

This clonotype occurred a few times. This rearrangement joins TRBV7-8 to TRBJ2-3, with D unclear. Trimming cost V 2 bases and J 6 bases, with 6 bases left between them. The CDR3 sequence is 12 residues long. Germline loops: CDR1 SGHVS, CDR2 FQNEAQ. The CDR3 loop is CASSLKEDTQYF. CDR3 nucleotides: TGTGCCAGCAGCTTAAAGGAGGATACGCAGTATTTT.

In this sample, this clonotype turned up many times. The CDR3 protein is CASTSIAGSTDTQYF. For the CDR3, the DNA is TGTGCCAGCACAAGCATAGCGGGGAGCACAGATACGCAGTATTTT. The genes are TRBV2 and TRBJ2-3; the match to TRBD2 covers 8 bases. Germline CDR1 reads SNHLY; CDR2 reads FYNNEI. The CDR3 sequence is 15 residues long. V gave up 7 bases and J gave up 0 bases; unmatched junction bases: 6.

This clonotype has only a few counts. The V and J genes are TRBV29-1 and TRBJ2-1, with D unclear. Germline lookup yields CDR1 SQVTM and CDR2 ANQGSEA. V shed 2 bases and J shed 6 bases, with 11 bases lying between them. The CDR3 spans 13 residues. The CDR3 here is CSVEFRSTNEQFF. The CDR3 nucleotides are TGCAGCGTTGAATTCCGGTCGACCAATGAGCAGTTCTTC.

V usage is TRBV29-1 and J usage is TRBJ2-1; 11 positions match TRBD2. There are 13 residues in the CDR3. Germline CDR1 is SQVTM and CDR2 is ANQGSEA. V dropped 7 bases and J dropped 5; count of bases not matched to a gene: 4. CDR3 residues: CSDLAGGHNEQFF. The CDR3 DNA follows: TGCAGCGATTTAGCGGGAGGGCACAATGAGCAGTTCTTC.

In its sample, this clonotype was seen a few times. The CDR3 nucleotides are TGTGCCAGCAGCACGCCGGGACAGGGTGCCTCCTACGAGCAGTACTTC. Translation: CASSTPGQGASYEQYF. The chain carries TRBV5-8 and TRBJ2-7; TRBD1 agrees at 9 bases. V gave up 4 bases and J gave up 0 bases; unmatched junction bases: 8. The CDR3 is made up of 16 amino acids. Looked up from germline, CDR1 is SGHTS and CDR2 is YDEGEE.

The table lists this clonotype with a few counts. V usage is TRBV5-6 and J usage is TRBJ2-5, with TRBD1 matching over 9 bases. Per germline, CDR1 SGHDT and CDR2 YYEEEE. This CDR3 has 15 amino acids. V trimming: 0 bases; J trimming: 5 bases; junction bases outside the gene matches: 5. The CDR3 sequence is CASSLGTGTGETQYF. CDR3 DNA: TGTGCCAGCAGCTTGGGCACCGGGACAGGGGAGACCCAGTACTTC.

In its sample, this clonotype was seen many times. The CDR3, as DNA: TGTGCCAGCAGTGATAGCGGGAGGGCTTTAAGTGAGCAGTTCTTC. Protein sequence: CASSDSGRALSEQFF. The gene calls are TRBV28 and TRBJ2-1, with TRBD2 matching 11 bases. Germline V gene lookup returns CDR1 MDHEN and CDR2 SYDVKM. The CDR3 spans 15 residues. Trimming cost V 5 bases and J 9 bases; bases outside gene matches: 9.

A word on this clonotype: At one end the junction does not follow the germline gene, possibly because of a read error. J is TRBJ2-7 and V is TRBV11-2, with D perhaps matching TRBD1 or TRBD2 (5 bases each). The CDR3 is 14 amino acids. The germline V gene has CDR1 SGHAT and CDR2 FQNNGV. CDR3 sequence: CASSLDGDPYEEYF. CDR3 nucleotides: TGTGCCAGCAGCTTAGACGGGGACCCCTACGAGGAGTACTTT.

This clonotype was seen more than once but under ten times. The chain uses TRBV6-1 and TRBJ2-4; a weak D match, TRBD1 (5 bases). Germline lookup yields CDR1 MNHNS and CDR2 SASEGT. This CDR3 contains 15 residues. The V and J ends lost 5 bases and 0 bases respectively, with 11 bases between them. The CDR3 sequence is CASSNRLSAKNIQYF. CDR3 in DNA: TGTGCCAGCAGTAACAGGCTTTCAGCCAAAAACATTCAGTACTTC.

The rearrangement joins TRBV20-1 to TRBJ2-1, with TRBD2 identical over 7 bases. J lost 7 bases, V lost 7 bases, and 22 bases had no gene match. Per germline, CDR1 DFQATT and CDR2 SNEGSKA (reference sequence). The CDR3 covers 17 residues. CDR3 nucleotide sequence: TGCAGTGGGGCCTTTTGGGGGGGTCCTCTCGACCGAAATGAGCAGTTCTTC. It yields the protein CSGAFWGGPLDRNEQFF.

On this clonotype: Mismatch with germline at one junction end may stem from a read error. The V and J genes are TRBV12-3 or TRBV12-4 and TRBJ2-5; TRBD2 is a possible D gene (6 bases). The CDR3 runs to 12 residues. CDR3 sequence: CASAPGGGNEDF. The CDR3 DNA is TGTGCCAGCGCACCTGGGGGAGGCAACGAGGACTTC.

This clonotype appeared a few times. The rearrangement joins TRBV27 to TRBJ2-3; 8 nucleotides line up with TRBD1. The CDR3 totals 13 residues. Germline V gene sequence: CDR1 MNHEY, CDR2 SMNVEV (reference sequence). The V and J ends lost 7 bases and 5 bases, in that order; junction bases with no gene match: 5. The CDR3: CASNQGARDTQYF. The CDR3 coding sequence is TGTGCCAGCAATCAGGGGGCGAGAGATACGCAGTATTTT.